This T cell receptor (beta chain) comes out of a study of memory CD4+ T cells and cytomegalovirus serostatus. Study at large: This sample comes from healthy Belgian adults, roughly 9 CMV seropositive, 20 to 25 seronegative.

Single viable CD3+CD4+CD8-CD45RO+ cells were sorted as the memory CD4+ T cells. Sequencing used immunoSEQ multiplex PCR; TCRdb keeps in-frame clones, though not all of them. The sample holds roughly 84,000 clones; around 80% are singletons and the top ten take nearly 0.8%. V lost 4 bases, J lost 1 base, and 7 bases lay in between. The germline CDR1 and CDR2 sequences are MRHNA and SNTAGT. The CDR3 has 13 amino acids. The origin of this receptor is an adult in good health and CMV-seronegative. The material sequenced was memory CD4+ T cells from blood. The rearrangement links TRBV6-4 to TRBJ1-1; no clear D gene. The CDR3 here is CASSAQPNTEAFF. The CDR3 bases are TGTGCCAGCAGTGCACAGCCGAACACTGAAGCTTTCTTT.